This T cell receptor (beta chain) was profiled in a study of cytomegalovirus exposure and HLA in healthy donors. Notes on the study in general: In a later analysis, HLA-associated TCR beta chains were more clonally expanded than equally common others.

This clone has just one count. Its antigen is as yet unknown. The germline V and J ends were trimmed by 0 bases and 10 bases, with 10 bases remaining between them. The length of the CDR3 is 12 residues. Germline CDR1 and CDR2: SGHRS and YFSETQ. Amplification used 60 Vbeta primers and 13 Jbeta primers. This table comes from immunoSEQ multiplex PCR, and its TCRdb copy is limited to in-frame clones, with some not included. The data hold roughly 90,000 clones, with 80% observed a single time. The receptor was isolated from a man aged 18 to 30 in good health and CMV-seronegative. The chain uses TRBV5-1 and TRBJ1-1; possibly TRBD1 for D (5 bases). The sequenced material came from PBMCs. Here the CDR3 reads CASSLGGEPAFF. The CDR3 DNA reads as TGCGCCAGCAGCTTGGGGGGGGAACCAGCTTTCTTT. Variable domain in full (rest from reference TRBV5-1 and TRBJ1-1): KAGVTQTPRYLIKTRGQQVTLSCSPISGHRSVSWYQQTPGQGLQFLFEYFSETQRNKGNFPGRFSGRQFSNSRSEMNVSTLELGDSALYLCASSLGGEPAFFGQGTRLTVV.